Shown below are 7 T cell receptor beta chains from a single sample sequenced in a study of vaccination and CD4 T cells after COVID-19. The assay that was used to sequence DNA from cultured CD4+ T cells was the Oncomine TCR Beta short-read assay. TCRdb itself ran the PCR reads through MiXCR, one entry per CDR3 protein. The sample lists 20,000 to 25,000 distinct CDR3 sequences; around three quarters were seen once. Treatment noted: approximately nine-day PBMC culture with coronavirus spike peptide pools or control peptides (ViraFEST assay). Antigen specificity for these receptors is unknown. The sequenced sample consisted of CD4+ T cells from blood, cultured in vitro. These TCRs come from a human donor who had recovered from COVID-19.

The chain carries TRBV7-2 and TRBJ2-5; D possibly matches TRBD1 or TRBD2 (6 bases each). The CDR3 consists of 14 residues. V gave up 4 bases and J gave up 5 bases, with 14 bases separating them. The germline CDR1 and CDR2 sequences are SGHTA and FQGNSA. The CDR3: CASSSMGGAETQYF. The CDR3 bases are TGTGCCAGCAGCTCAATGGGGGGCGCGGAGACCCAGTACTTC. The whole variable domain, remainder taken from reference TRBV7-2 and TRBJ2-5, is GAGVSQSPSNKVTEKGKDVELRCDPISGHTALYWYRQSLGQGLEFLIYFQGNSAPDKSGLPSDRFSAERTGGSVSTLTIQRTQQEDSAVYLCASSSMGGAETQYFGPGTRLLVL.

In its sample, this clonotype ranks as medium-sized. The chain recombines TRBV20-1 with TRBJ1-5; D is possibly TRBD1 (5 bases). The CDR3 consists of 14 residues. Germline CDR1 reads DFQATT; CDR2 reads SNEGSKA (reference sequence). V was cut by 5 bases and J by 9 bases, with 20 bases left in between. CDR3 sequence reads: CSAWTPDGRGPQHF. The CDR3 DNA reads TGCAGTGCTTGGACCCCGGACGGTAGGGGGCCCCAGCATTTT.

The CDR3, as DNA: TGTGCCAGCAGCACTAGCGGGAGGAAAGCCGGGGAGCTGTTTTTT. Residues: CASSTSGRKAGELFF. The chain uses TRBV28 and TRBJ2-2, with 12 bases lining up with TRBD2. Germline assignment: CDR1 MDHEN and CDR2 SYDVKM. The V gene end was trimmed by 6 bases and the J gene end by 6 bases; junction bases not matched to a gene: 5. This CDR3 comprises 15 residues.

The rearrangement joins TRBV10-1 to TRBJ2-5; D is uncertain. Germline CDR1 reads WNHNN; CDR2 reads SYGVQD (reference sequence). The ends were cut back, 1 base at V and 9 bases at J, with 12 bases in the middle. The CDR3 consists of 13 residues. In DNA, the CDR3 is TGCGCCAGCAGTGAGTGGGTAGGGAAGGCCCAGTACTTC. Translation: CASSEWVGKAQYF.

This clonotype was seen only a few times. The J gene is TRBJ1-2, the V gene TRBV11-3, with a possible D match to TRBD1 (5 bases). Germline V gene sequence: CDR1 SGHNT, CDR2 YENEEA. The V end lost 4 bases, the J end lost 10 bases, and 16 bases lay between the germline ends. CDR3 length: 13 amino acids. In DNA form, the CDR3 reads TGTGCCAGCAGCTGGGGCAGACAAGGCTTCTACACCTTC. Its protein product is CASSWGRQGFYTF.

The chain combines TRBV7-2 with TRBJ2-5, with 8 bases matching TRBD2. J was trimmed by 4 bases and V by 6 bases; bases with no gene match: 16. Germline V gene lookup returns CDR1 SGHTA and CDR2 FQGNSA. This CDR3 spans 17 amino acids. The CDR3 here is CASSAQWASGPRETQYF. In DNA, the CDR3 is TGTGCCAGCAGTGCCCAGTGGGCTAGCGGGCCCCGAGAGACCCAGTACTTC.

This clonotype has just a few counts. The chain is built from TRBV21-1 and TRBJ1-1; the table calls TRBD1, which could not be checked here. TRBV21-1 constitutes a pseudogene. This CDR3 region has 16 residues. CDR3 sequence reads: CASSNGGQVGYTEAFF. CDR3 bases: TGTGCCAGCAGCAACGGGGGGCAGGTTGGATACACTGAAGCTTTCTTT.